These 30 T cell receptor beta chains came from one sample sequenced in a study of T cell responses to AZD1222 COVID-19 vaccine. The table came from immunoSEQ multiplex PCR; TCRdb's copy has only in-frame clones and leaves some out. Altogether about 120,000 clones are present, roughly 90% being singletons, with the ten largest covering around 15%. The sequencing used peripheral blood, collected on day 0 of AZD1222 vaccination. All receptors come from an adult in good health.

V and J are TRBV5-6 and TRBJ2-6; tentatively, D is TRBD1 (6 bases). The ends were cut back, 2 bases at V and 0 bases at J, with 15 bases in the middle. This CDR3 spans 18 amino acids. Germline V gene sequence: CDR1 SGHDT, CDR2 YYEEEE. The CDR3 protein is CASSFFSATGSGANVLTF. The CDR3 DNA reads as TGTGCCAGCAGCTTTTTCTCTGCGACAGGCTCTGGGGCCAACGTCCTGACTTTC. Looking up the rest from reference TRBV5-6 and TRBJ2-6 gives the full variable domain: DAGVTQSPTHLIKTRGQQVTLRCSPKSGHDTVSWYQQALGQGPQFIFQYYEEEERQRGNFPDRFSGHQFPNYSSELNVNALLLGDSALYLCASSFFSATGSGANVLTFGAGSRLTVL.

The chain combines TRBV25-1 with TRBJ2-4, with 9 bases aligning to TRBD2. The CDR3 is 13 residues long. From germline, CDR1 is MGHDK and CDR2 SYGVNS. V was clipped by 4 bases and J by 6 bases; unmatched bases: 1. Written as DNA, the CDR3 is TGTGCCAGCAGTGCTAGCGGGATAAACATTCAGTACTTC. This sequence encodes CASSASGINIQYF.

The J gene is TRBJ2-1, the V gene TRBV30; 10 bases are a match to TRBD2. After removal of 0 bases from V and 7 bases from J, the junction contained 3 bases not matched to a gene. CDR3 length: 14 residues. Germline lookup yields CDR1 GTSNPN and CDR2 SVGIG (reference sequence). The CDR3 region is CAWSVTSGKNEQFF. The CDR3, as DNA: TGTGCCTGGAGTGTAACTAGCGGGAAAAATGAGCAGTTCTTC.

The gene calls are TRBV11-2 and TRBJ1-2; 8 bases are shared with TRBD1. The J segment lost 8 bases and the V segment lost 5 bases, leaving 13 bases of the junction unmatched. This CDR3 is 15 amino acids long. The germline V gene encodes CDR1 SGHAT and CDR2 FQNNGV. The CDR3 sequence: CASSPINRGTRGYTF. The CDR3 DNA is TGTGCCAGCAGCCCCATAAACAGGGGGACTCGCGGCTACACCTTC.

The chain recombines TRBV13 with TRBJ1-4, with D tentatively TRBD1 (5 bases). The CDR3 contains 14 residues. CDR1 is PRHDT and CDR2 is FYEKMQ in the germline V gene (reference sequence). V was clipped by 5 bases and J by 4 bases, with 11 bases between them. As DNA, the CDR3 is TGTGCCAGCAGCAGGGGCTGGAGTAATGAAAAACTGTTTTTT. Translation gives CASSRGWSNEKLFF.

The chain couples TRBV9 to TRBJ1-1; 9 nucleotides match TRBD1. With 2 bases clipped from V and 1 base from J, the junction kept 6 bases outside the gene matches. The germline gives CDR1 SGDLS, CDR2 YYNGEE. The CDR3 runs 16 residues. CDR3 in DNA: TGTGCCAGCAGCGTGGGGGACAGGGCGAGGAACACTGAAGCTTTCTTT. It is translated as CASSVGDRARNTEAFF.

Here the CDR3 reads CATSRSWTEADTQYF. CDR3 coding DNA: TGTGCCACCAGCAGATCGTGGACAGAGGCAGATACGCAGTATTTT. The chain joins TRBV15 to TRBJ2-3; possible D gene TRBD1, 6 bases. Germline assignment: CDR1 LNHNV and CDR2 YYDKDF (reference sequence). The CDR3 is made up of 15 amino acids. V was clipped by 2 bases and J by 4 bases, with 13 bases between them.

This sequence joins TRBV6-2 or TRBV6-3 and TRBJ1-2; no firm D call. CDR1 MNHEY and CDR2 SVGEGT come from the germline V gene. The CDR3 is made up of 12 amino acids. Trimming stripped 5 bases from V and 8 bases from J, with 12 bases between. The CDR3 nucleotides read TGTGCCAGCAGTGGGCCTCGCGGGGGCTACACCTTC. This translates into CASSGPRGGYTF.

The J gene is TRBJ2-1, the V gene TRBV7-9; TRBD2 aligns across 12 bases. CDR1 and CDR2 (germline): SEHNR, FQNEAQ (reference sequence). The J segment lost 10 bases and the V segment lost 4 bases, leaving 5 bases of the junction unmatched. The CDR3 consists of 14 residues. CDR3 amino acids: CASSSGTSGWEQFF. CDR3 nucleotide sequence: TGTGCCAGCAGCTCGGGGACTAGCGGGTGGGAGCAGTTCTTC.

The chain employs TRBV12-3 or TRBV12-4 and TRBJ1-1, with D uncertain. The CDR3 consists of 13 residues. Trimming cost V 6 bases and J 0 bases, with 8 bases left between them. The CDR3 loop is CASSQALNTEAFF. The CDR3 region has the DNA TGTGCCAGCAGCCAGGCATTGAACACTGAAGCTTTCTTT.

This chain joins TRBV15 and TRBJ2-7; 7 positions match TRBD1. J was trimmed by 0 bases and V by 5 bases; bases with no gene match: 7. This CDR3 is built from 15 residues. The germline CDR1 and CDR2 sequences are LNHNV and YYDKDF (reference sequence). The CDR3 here is CATSGRDSASYEQYF. The CDR3 DNA sequence: TGTGCCACCAGCGGCCGGGACAGCGCCTCCTACGAGCAGTACTTC.

The gene calls are TRBV7-8 and TRBJ2-1, with unresolved D. Trimming took off 5 bases at V and 0 bases at J, with 11 bases between the two ends. Germline V gives CDR1 SGHVS, CDR2 FQNEAQ. The CDR3 has 15 amino acids. The CDR3 DNA is TGTGCCAGCAGCCTAGAGCGAGGCTCCTACAATGAGCAGTTCTTC. It translates to CASSLERGSYNEQFF. The variable domain in full, with the rest retrieved from reference TRBV7-8 and TRBJ2-1, is GAGVSQSPRYKVAKRGQDVALRCDPISGHVSLFWYQQALGQGPEFLTYFQNEAQLDKSGLPSDRFFAERPEGSVSTLKIQRTQQEDSAVYLCASSLERGSYNEQFFGPGTRLTVL.

V is TRBV6-5 and J is TRBJ2-7; TRBD2 agrees at 15 bases. The CDR3 runs to 15 residues. Germline V gives CDR1 MNHEY, CDR2 SVGAGI. With 6 bases clipped from V and 2 bases from J, the junction kept 2 bases outside the gene matches. CDR3 bases: TGTGCCAGCAGCCGGACTAGCGGGAGGGCCTACGAGCAGTACTTC. Protein: CASSRTSGRAYEQYF.

The chain has TRBV6-1 and TRBJ1-1; D not certain. V gave up 2 bases and J gave up 7 bases, with 11 bases separating them. CDR1 and CDR2 (germline): MNHNS, SASEGT. CDR3 length equals 13 residues. The CDR3: CASSELMEGEAFF. DNA for the CDR3: TGTGCCAGCAGTGAACTGATGGAGGGTGAAGCTTTCTTT.

V is TRBV11-2 and J is TRBJ2-4; no firm D call. Between the trimmed V and J ends, which lost 5 bases and 3 bases, there was a span of 11 bases. The germline CDR1 and CDR2 sequences are SGHAT and FQNNGV. This CDR3 is built from 14 residues. The CDR3 nucleotides are TGTGCCAGCAGCCGTCCGGCCAACAAAAACATTCAGTACTTC. It translates to CASSRPANKNIQYF.

Details on this clone: Other DNA variants within this sample encode the same CDR3. The chain recombines TRBV9 with TRBJ1-6, with 7 bases aligning to TRBD1. J lost 0 bases, V lost 4 bases, and 4 bases had no gene match. This CDR3 contains 16 residues. CDR1 is SGDLS, CDR2 YYNGEE, per germline. In nucleotides, the CDR3 is TGTGCCAGCAGCCCAGGGGGGAGCTCCTATAATTCACCCCTCCACTTT. Its translation is CASSPGGSSYNSPLHF.

The chain recombines TRBV7-8 with TRBJ2-7; D could derive from TRBD1 or TRBD2 (6 bases each). The CDR3 runs to 14 residues. Germline V lookup: CDR1 SGHVS, CDR2 FQNEAQ. Trimming took off 6 bases at V and 7 bases at J, with 19 bases between the two ends. Here the CDR3 reads CASSQPGATGEQYF. CDR3 coding DNA: TGTGCCAGCAGTCAACCGGGGGCGACGGGTGAGCAGTACTTC.

The rearrangement joins TRBV28 to TRBJ2-7; D may be TRBD2 (5 bases). Trimming cost V 5 bases and J 3 bases, with 14 bases left between them. CDR1 and CDR2 from the germline V gene are MDHEN and SYDVKM. This CDR3 spans 14 amino acids. The CDR3 sequence is CASSPTGVYYEQYF. In DNA form, the CDR3 reads TGTGCCAGCAGTCCGACCGGGGTTTACTACGAGCAGTACTTC. Full variable domain (missing parts from reference TRBV28 and TRBJ2-7): DVKVTQSSRYLVKRTGEKVFLECVQDMDHENMFWYRQDPGLGLRLIYFSYDVKMKEKGDIPEGYSVSREKKERFSLILESASTNQTSMYLCASSPTGVYYEQYFGPGTRLTVT.

This clone appeared a single time. The chain is built from TRBV5-1 and TRBJ2-5; perhaps TRBD1 as D (7 bases). V lost 3 bases and J lost 2, with 17 bases in between. This CDR3 is 16 amino acids long. Germline V lookup: CDR1 SGHRS, CDR2 YFSETQ. Written as DNA, the CDR3 is TGCGCCAGCAGCTGGACAGGCTACCGGGAGCAAGAGACCCAGTACTTC. Its protein is CASSWTGYREQETQYF.

This chain joins TRBV6-5 and TRBJ2-7; D ambiguous. With 2 bases removed from V and 2 bases from J, the gap between germline ends came to 16 bases. CDR1 and CDR2 from the germline V gene are MNHEY and SVGAGI. This CDR3 is 16 amino acids long. The chain's CDR3 is CASSYPRSSPTYEQYF. CDR3 bases: TGTGCCAGCAGTTACCCCCGGTCCAGCCCGACCTACGAGCAGTACTTC.

The gene calls are TRBV29-1 and TRBJ2-7, with D unresolved. CDR1 and CDR2 (germline): SQVTM, ANQGSEA. The CDR3 spans 12 residues. Trimming took off 6 bases at V and 0 bases at J, with 9 bases between the two ends. The CDR3 bases are TGCAGCGTAGTCCCGAACTCCTACGAGCAGTACTTC. This sequence encodes CSVVPNSYEQYF.

V usage is TRBV23-1 and J usage is TRBJ1-1; D is unresolved. TRBV23-1 is identified as an open reading frame with a role that is uncertain. Trimming took off 0 bases at V and 4 bases at J, with 12 bases between the two ends. The CDR3 length is 15 residues. The CDR3 loop is CASSQSAGLGTEAFF. CDR3 DNA sequence: TGCGCCAGCAGTCAATCGGCGGGGTTGGGCACTGAAGCTTTCTTT.

This chain links TRBV6-2 or TRBV6-3 with TRBJ1-2; the match to TRBD1 covers 9 bases. The CDR3 extends over 13 amino acids. Looked up from germline, CDR1 is MNHEY and CDR2 is SVGEGT. With 5 bases clipped from V and 6 bases from J, the junction kept 4 bases outside the gene matches. CDR3 bases: TGTGCCAGCAGTCGGGACAGGGTGGATGGCTACACCTTC. It yields the protein CASSRDRVDGYTF.

The chain combines TRBV5-6 with TRBJ2-1, with D perhaps assigned TRBD1 or TRBD2 (5 bases each). Deletions cut 4 bases from V and 6 bases from J, with 20 bases between. The germline CDR1 and CDR2 sequences are SGHDT and YYEEEE. The CDR3 contains 16 residues. Written as DNA, the CDR3 is TGTGCCAGCAGCCTGGTAACGGGGCCATTACGCAATGAGCAGTTCTTC. This sequence encodes CASSLVTGPLRNEQFF. The full variable domain, with the rest looked up from reference TRBV5-6 and TRBJ2-1, is DAGVTQSPTHLIKTRGQQVTLRCSPKSGHDTVSWYQQALGQGPQFIFQYYEEEERQRGNFPDRFSGHQFPNYSSELNVNALLLGDSALYLCASSLVTGPLRNEQFFGPGTRLTVL.

The V gene is TRBV5-6, the J gene TRBJ1-4; D not certain. This CDR3 has 14 amino acids. Germline V gene data show CDR1 as SGHDT and CDR2 as YYEEEE. V dropped 0 bases and J dropped 0 bases, with 3 bases sitting between them. In DNA, the CDR3 is TGTGCCAGCAGCTTGGACGCAACTAATGAAAAACTGTTTTTT. Its protein product is CASSLDATNEKLFF.

The rearrangement joins TRBV6-5 to TRBJ1-3; D remains ambiguous. The V gene lost 5 bases and the J gene lost 0 bases, with 11 bases spanning the gap. In germline, CDR1 is MNHEY, CDR2 SVGAGI. The CDR3 contains 15 residues. As DNA, the CDR3 is TGTGCCAGCAGTCCGACCCTCGGCTCTGGAAACACCATATATTTT. Residues: CASSPTLGSGNTIYF.

The chain employs TRBV6-5 and TRBJ2-7; D remains unclear. The CDR3 runs to 13 residues. The germline CDR1 and CDR2 sequences are MNHEY and SVGAGI. The chain's CDR3 is CSPGRPRSYEQYF. In DNA, the CDR3 is TGTTCCCCCGGGCGGCCGCGATCCTACGAGCAGTACTTC.

The chain carries TRBV28 and TRBJ1-2; 7 bases align to TRBD1. Trimming removed 7 bases from V and 6 bases from J; junction bases left unmatched: 11. CDR3 length: 14 residues. Germline V CDR1 and CDR2: MDHEN, SYDVKM. CDR3 nucleotides: TGTGCCAGCATTAGGTTTAGGACAGGCAATGGCTACACCTTC. It translates to CASIRFRTGNGYTF.

The chain uses TRBV5-1 and TRBJ2-7; the D gene could be TRBD1 or TRBD2 (5 bases each). Germline V gene data show CDR1 as SGHRS and CDR2 as YFSETQ. The CDR3 runs to 13 residues. V was pared by 0 bases and J by 6 bases, with 10 bases between. The CDR3 loop is CASSLGGNGEQYF. DNA of the CDR3: TGCGCCAGCAGCTTGGGGGGGAACGGCGAGCAGTACTTC.

The sample holds a few counts of this clone. The chain uses TRBV7-2 and TRBJ2-1; either TRBD1 or TRBD2 may supply D (6 bases each). This CDR3 has 13 residues. The ends were cut back, 1 base at V and 15 bases at J, with 16 bases in the middle. Per germline, CDR1 SGHTA and CDR2 FQGNSA. In DNA, the CDR3 is TGTGCCAGCAGCTTAGAAGGGGGGCGGGGTCGGTTCTTC. Its protein product is CASSLEGGRGRFF. Using reference TRBV7-2 and TRBJ2-1 for the parts outside the CDR3, the full variable domain is GAGVSQSPSNKVTEKGKDVELRCDPISGHTALYWYRQSLGQGLEFLIYFQGNSAPDKSGLPSDRFSAERTGGSVSTLTIQRTQQEDSAVYLCASSLEGGRGRFFGPGTRLTVL.